These 9 T cell receptor beta chains share one sample of origin, sequenced in a study of blood T cells in healthy people across ages. Then a second PCR, running roughly 7 to 12 cycles, was carried out with a sample-barcoded 5' primer and a J-beta primer mix. MiXCR, applied by TCRdb to the 5' RACE reads, yields one record per CDR3 protein. The sample has more than 500,000 distinct CDR3 sequences, 27% seen once. Sequencing was performed on blood. The source of these receptors is a woman between 65 and 79 years old in good health.

The chain combines TRBV20-1 with TRBJ2-5; 13 bases fit TRBD2. V shed 3 bases and J 7 bases; nucleotides not matched to a gene: 8. This CDR3 region has 15 residues. Germline V lookup: CDR1 DFQATT, CDR2 SNEGSKA (reference sequence). The CDR3: CSASLGLAGMGTQYF. In DNA, the CDR3 is TGCAGTGCTAGCCTGGGACTAGCGGGAATGGGGACCCAGTACTTC.

The J gene is TRBJ1-1, the V gene TRBV12-5; D remains unclear. The CDR3 consists of 15 residues. CDR1 is LGHNT and CDR2 is FRNRAP in the germline V gene. V lost 0 bases to trimming and J lost 1 base, with 9 bases between them. The CDR3 loop reads CASGLVESGNTEAFF. The CDR3, as DNA: TGTGCTAGTGGTTTGGTAGAGAGCGGGAACACTGAAGCTTTCTTT.

The V call is TRBV12-3 or TRBV12-4, the J call TRBJ1-2; D is unclear. Trimming took off 3 bases at V and 7 bases at J, with 9 bases between the two ends. This CDR3 region has 12 residues. DNA for the CDR3: TGTGCCAGCAGTTTTAATACGGGTGGCTACACCTTC. Protein: CASSFNTGGYTF.

The chain links TRBV5-1 to TRBJ2-5, with 9 bases matching TRBD1. The CDR3 spans 16 residues. Germline values: CDR1 SGHRS, CDR2 YFSETQ. Germline trimming cut 3 bases from V and 3 bases from J; bases unmatched to any gene: 9. The CDR3 spells CASSSPEGQGKETQYF. CDR3 nucleotides: TGCGCCAGCAGCTCACCCGAGGGACAGGGCAAAGAGACCCAGTACTTC.

V is TRBV7-9 and J is TRBJ1-1; D remains unclear. The V end was cut by 0 bases, the J end by 1 base, with 6 bases between. The germline CDR1 and CDR2 sequences are SEHNR and FQNEAQ (reference sequence). The CDR3 consists of 14 residues. This chain's CDR3 is CASSLAAQNTEAFF. Here the CDR3 DNA reads TGTGCCAGCAGCTTAGCGGCTCAGAACACTGAAGCTTTCTTT.

The V gene is TRBV20-1, the J gene TRBJ2-4; D possibly corresponds to TRBD2 (6 bases). Germline V gene data show CDR1 as DFQATT and CDR2 as SNEGSKA (reference sequence). The CDR3 covers 14 residues. The V end lost 1 base, the J end lost 9 bases, and 16 bases lay between the germline ends. CDR3 nucleotides: TGCAGTGCTAGAGCGGAGGGACGGGATGGCATTCAGTACTTC. This gives the protein CSARAEGRDGIQYF.

This clonotype was found a few times. The gene calls are TRBV9 and TRBJ2-5; 7 bases are a match to TRBD1. The end of the DNA aligns better with TRBJ2-1, so the J call may be wrong. CDR1 and CDR2 from the germline V gene are SGDLS and YYNGEE. This CDR3 comprises 18 residues. The CDR3 loop is CASSPRALRGLVNDEQFF. The DNA for the CDR3 is TGTGCCAGCAGCCCCAGGGCCCTTAGGGGGCTAGTCAATGATGAGCAGTTCTTC.

This clonotype was seen a few times. The chain uses TRBV29-1 and TRBJ2-1; D unresolved. Germline loops: CDR1 SQVTM, CDR2 ANQGSEA. V gave up 7 bases and J gave up 5 bases, with 21 bases separating them. This CDR3 has 15 amino acids. Here the CDR3 reads CSARASSSVNNEQFF. DNA of the CDR3: TGCAGCGCTAGGGCTAGTTCGAGTGTTAACAATGAGCAGTTCTTC.

The table lists this clonotype with a few counts. This CDR3 is CASSPRQANGELFF. The CDR3 region has the DNA TGTGCCAGCAGCCCCAGACAGGCTAACGGGGAGCTGTTTTTT. The V call is TRBV4-2, the J call TRBJ2-2; maybe TRBD1 (6 bases). Germline V CDR1 and CDR2: LGHNA, YNFKEQ. V was shortened by 4 bases and J by 7 bases, with 13 bases between the two germline ends. The CDR3 consists of 14 residues.